This TCR beta chain appears in the sequencing data of a study of spatial heterogeneity in lung cancer. The study, taken as a whole, reports: TCRs found ubiquitously expanded in tumor appeared in blood more at resection than at follow-up.

Time point meaning: blood at routine non-recurrence follow-up after resection. In each case, whole RNA from tumor, nontumor lung or frozen PBMC was sequenced unsorted. CDR1 SGHTA and CDR2 FQGNSA come from the germline V gene. CDR3 length equals 11 residues. V was pared by 8 bases and J by 3 bases, with 7 bases between. A single record per CDR3 protein comes from TCRdb applying MiXCR to the 5' RACE reads. The sample records approximately 93,000 distinct CDR3 sequences, 15% to 20% being singletons. Comment on this clonotype: Its antigen is not identified.

Sequencing was performed on PBMCs, taken at follow-up. The chain carries TRBV7-2 and TRBJ1-1; no reliable D call. This sequence was found in a male donor with early-stage non-small cell lung cancer. In DNA, the CDR3 is TGTGCCAGCTCTTTGGACACTGAAGCTTTCTTT. Protein: CASSLDTEAFF. The whole variable domain, remainder taken from reference TRBV7-2 and TRBJ1-1, is GAGVSQSPSNKVTEKGKDVELRCDPISGHTALYWYRQSLGQGLEFLIYFQGNSAPDKSGLPSDRFSAERTGGSVSTLTIQRTQQEDSAVYLCASSLDTEAFFGQGTRLTVV.